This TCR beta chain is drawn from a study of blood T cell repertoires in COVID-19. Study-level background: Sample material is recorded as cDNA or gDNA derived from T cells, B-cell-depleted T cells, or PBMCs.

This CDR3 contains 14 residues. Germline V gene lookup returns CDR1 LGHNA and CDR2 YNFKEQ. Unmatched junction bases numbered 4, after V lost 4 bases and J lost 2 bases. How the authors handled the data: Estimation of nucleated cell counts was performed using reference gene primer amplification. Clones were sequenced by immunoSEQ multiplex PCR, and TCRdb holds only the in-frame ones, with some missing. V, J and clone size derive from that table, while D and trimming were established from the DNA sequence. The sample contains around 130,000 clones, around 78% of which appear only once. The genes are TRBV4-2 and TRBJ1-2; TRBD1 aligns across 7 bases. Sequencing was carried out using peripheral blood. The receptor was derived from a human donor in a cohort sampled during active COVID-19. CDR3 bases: TGTGCCAGCAGCCCTCGGGACAGAAACTATGGCTACACCTTC. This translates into CASSPRDRNYGYTF.